The rows below give T cell receptor beta chains drawn from one sample of a study of graft-versus-host responses after intestinal transplantation. The assay was immunoSEQ multiplex PCR, and TCRdb's table has in-frame clones only and misses some. The data contain approximately 100,000 clones, around 86% of them seen just once; the ten biggest clones take up 1.4%. Sequencing was performed on PBMCs, taken 255 days after intestinal transplant. Receptors originate from a human patient who received an intestinal transplant, so some T cells may come from the graft donor. The CDR3 runs from the conserved cysteine through the conserved F or W. The D gene is left open where the match is weak. Clone size is given for some rows only: seen once, a few or many times, or a class if the clone is expanded.

size	D	V	J	DNA	CDR3
once	TRBD1	TRBV11-1	TRBJ2-2	TGTGCCAGCAGCTTATCTATGGACAGGGGGCAAGACGGGGAGCTGTTTTTT	CASSLSMDRGQDGELFF
.	.	TRBV27	TRBJ1-1	TGTGCCAGCACCCCCGGGGGTCTGTGGAATGAAGCTTTCTTT	CASTPGGLWNEAFF
.	.	TRBV19	TRBJ1-6	TGTGCCAGTAGTAGGCGGGACCCCCGGGGAGATTCACCCCTCCACTTT	CASSRRDPRGDSPLHF
.	TRBD2	TRBV5-1	TRBJ2-1	TGCGCCAGCAGCTTGGATCCCAGCGGGGGGCGAAATGAGCAGTTCTTC	CASSLDPSGGRNEQFF
.	TRBD1	TRBV10-3	TRBJ2-7	TGTGCCATCAGTGACTCGGGACAGGGGACCTACGAGCAGTACTTC	CAISDSGQGTYEQYF
once	TRBD2	TRBV4-1	TRBJ2-2	TGCGCCAGCAGCCAAGATTCCCCGGGACTAGCTTTGGGGCTGTTTTTT	CASSQDSPGLALGLFF
.	TRBD2	TRBV14	TRBJ2-1	TGTGCCAGCAGCCAAGCGGGAGGGTACAATGAGCAGTTCTTC	CASSQAGGYNEQFF
.	TRBD1	TRBV4-2	TRBJ2-3	TGTGCCAGCAGCCGGGGGACAGGGGAGCGGGAGGATACGCAGTATTTT	CASSRGTGEREDTQYF
.	TRBD1	TRBV19	TRBJ1-5	TGTGCCAGTAGAAGACGGGGGACAGGGAAGAATCAGCCCCAGCATTTT	CASRRRGTGKNQPQHF
.	TRBD1	TRBV4-1	TRBJ2-2	TGCGCCAGCAGCCAAACAGGGGGCTTCTCCGGGGAGCTGTTTTTT	CASSQTGGFSGELFF
.	.	TRBV5-6	TRBJ2-4	TGTGCCAGCAGCTTGGCGGACAGTGGAGTTCAGTACTTC	CASSLADSGVQYF
once	.	TRBV10-2	TRBJ2-7	TGCGCCAGCAGTCTTGGGTCCGACGAGCAGTACTTC	CASSLGSDEQYF
.	.	TRBV27	TRBJ2-1	TGTGCCAGCACCACATCTAAGATGGATGGTCCCGTTCGTTACAATGAGCAGTTCTTC	CASTTSKMDGPVRYNEQFF
.	TRBD2	TRBV7-9	TRBJ2-5	TGTGCCAGCAGTCCGGGAGGGAGGGAGACCCAGTACTTC	CASSPGGRETQYF
.	.	TRBV5-6	TRBJ2-5	TGTGCCAGCAGATCAGACAGGACAGCTACACAAGAGACCCAGTACTTC	CASRSDRTATQETQYF
.	TRBD1	TRBV28	TRBJ2-6	TGTGCCAGCAGGCCTCCGGACAGGCCAGGAGCCCTGACGGGCTCTGGGGCCAACGTCCTGACTTTC	CASRPPDRPGALTGSGANVLTF
.	.	TRBV6-1	TRBJ2-6	TGTGCCAGCAGTGAAGCCCGGACTGGGGCCAACGTCCTGACTTTC	CASSEARTGANVLTF